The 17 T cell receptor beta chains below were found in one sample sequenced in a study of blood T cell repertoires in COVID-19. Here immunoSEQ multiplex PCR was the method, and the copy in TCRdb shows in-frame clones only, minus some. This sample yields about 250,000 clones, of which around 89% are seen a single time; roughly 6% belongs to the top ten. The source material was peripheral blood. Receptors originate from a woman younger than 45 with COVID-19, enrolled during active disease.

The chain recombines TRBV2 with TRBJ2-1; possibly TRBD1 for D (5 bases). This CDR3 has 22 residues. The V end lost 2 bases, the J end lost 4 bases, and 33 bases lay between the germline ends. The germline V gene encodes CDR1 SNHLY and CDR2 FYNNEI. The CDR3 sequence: CASSEPMHPSPDTRWPYNEQFF. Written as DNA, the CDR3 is TGTGCCAGCAGTGAACCGATGCACCCTTCACCGGACACTCGATGGCCGTACAATGAGCAGTTCTTC.

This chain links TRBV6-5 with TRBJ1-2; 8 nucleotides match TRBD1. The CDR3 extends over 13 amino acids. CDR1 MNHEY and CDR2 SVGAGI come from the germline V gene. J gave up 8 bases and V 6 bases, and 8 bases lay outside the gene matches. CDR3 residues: CASSPTGVSGYTF. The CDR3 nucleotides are TGTGCCAGCAGCCCGACAGGGGTTAGCGGCTACACCTTC.

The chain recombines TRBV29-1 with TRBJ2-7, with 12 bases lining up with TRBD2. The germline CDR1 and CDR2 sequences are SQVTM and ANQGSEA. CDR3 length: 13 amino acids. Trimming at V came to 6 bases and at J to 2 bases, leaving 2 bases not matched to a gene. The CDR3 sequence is CSVWTSGTYEQYF. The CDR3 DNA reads TGCAGCGTATGGACTAGCGGGACCTACGAGCAGTACTTC.

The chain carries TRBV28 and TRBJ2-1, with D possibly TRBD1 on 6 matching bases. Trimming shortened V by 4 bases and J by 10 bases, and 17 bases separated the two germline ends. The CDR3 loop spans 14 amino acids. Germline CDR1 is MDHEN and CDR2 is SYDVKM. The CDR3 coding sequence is TGTGCCAGCAGTTATCCCATGAGGGGGAACGAGCAGTTCTTC. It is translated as CASSYPMRGNEQFF.

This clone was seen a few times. The CDR3 sequence is CASSLQGVNTGELFF. Here the CDR3 DNA reads TGTGCCAGCAGTCTACAGGGTGTGAACACCGGGGAGCTGTTTTTT. V gene TRBV27 combines with J gene TRBJ2-2; perhaps TRBD1 as D (6 bases). The V and J ends lost 5 bases and 1 base respectively, with 11 bases between them. Per germline, CDR1 MNHEY and CDR2 SMNVEV (reference sequence). CDR3 length: 15 residues.

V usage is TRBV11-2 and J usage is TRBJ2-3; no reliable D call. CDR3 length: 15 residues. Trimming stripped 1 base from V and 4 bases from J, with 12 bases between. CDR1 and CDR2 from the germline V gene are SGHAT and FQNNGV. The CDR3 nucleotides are TGTGCCAGCAGCTTAGGAGCGTACAATCCAGATACGCAGTATTTT. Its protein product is CASSLGAYNPDTQYF.

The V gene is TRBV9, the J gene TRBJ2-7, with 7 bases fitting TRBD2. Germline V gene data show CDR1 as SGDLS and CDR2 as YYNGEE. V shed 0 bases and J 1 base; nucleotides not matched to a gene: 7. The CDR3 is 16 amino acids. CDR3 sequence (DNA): TGTGCCAGCAGCGTAGTATTTGGGGGGGTTTCCTACGAGCAGTACGTC. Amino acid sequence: CASSVVFGGVSYEQYV.

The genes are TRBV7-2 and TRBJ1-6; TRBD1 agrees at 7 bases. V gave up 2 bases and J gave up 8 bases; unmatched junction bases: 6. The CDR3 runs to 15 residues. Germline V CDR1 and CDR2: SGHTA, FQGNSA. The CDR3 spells CASSLFTGADSPLHF. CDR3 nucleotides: TGTGCCAGCAGCTTATTTACAGGGGCTGATTCACCCCTCCACTTT.

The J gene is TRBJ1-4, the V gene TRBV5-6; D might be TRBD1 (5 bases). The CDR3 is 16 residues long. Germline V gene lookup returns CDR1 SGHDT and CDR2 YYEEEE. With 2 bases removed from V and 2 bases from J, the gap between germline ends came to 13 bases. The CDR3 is CASSFLEWGTNEKLFF. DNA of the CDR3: TGTGCCAGCAGCTTCCTTGAGTGGGGCACTAATGAAAAACTGTTTTTT.

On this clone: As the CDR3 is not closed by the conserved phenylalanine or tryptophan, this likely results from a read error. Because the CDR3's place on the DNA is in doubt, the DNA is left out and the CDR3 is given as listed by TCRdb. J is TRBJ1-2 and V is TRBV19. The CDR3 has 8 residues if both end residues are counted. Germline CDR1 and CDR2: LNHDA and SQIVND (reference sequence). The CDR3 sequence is CARPDGGI.

The CDR3 is CASSLRLAGANEQFF. The DNA for the CDR3 is TGTGCCAGCAGCTTGCGCCTAGCGGGGGCAAATGAGCAGTTCTTC. This rearrangement joins TRBV7-6 to TRBJ2-1, with 10 nucleotides matching TRBD2. CDR1 is SGHVS, CDR2 FNYEAQ, per germline. The J segment lost 7 bases and the V segment lost 3 bases, leaving 6 bases of the junction unmatched. The CDR3 covers 15 residues. The full variable domain, rest sourced from reference TRBV7-6 and TRBJ2-1, is GAGVSQSPRYKVTKRGQDVALRCDPISGHVSLYWYRQALGQGPEFLTYFNYEAQQDKSGLPNDRFSAERPEGSISTLTIQRTEQRDSAMYRCASSLRLAGANEQFFGPGTRLTVL.

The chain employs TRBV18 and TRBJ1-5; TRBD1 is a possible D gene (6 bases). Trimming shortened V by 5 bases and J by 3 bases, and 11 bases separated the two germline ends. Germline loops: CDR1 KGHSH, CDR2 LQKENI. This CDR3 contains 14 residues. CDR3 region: CASSGDTTNQPQHF. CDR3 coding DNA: TGTGCCAGCTCAGGGGACACTACCAATCAGCCCCAGCATTTT.

CDR3 nucleotide sequence: TGCGCCAGCAGCGGGGGACTAGCGGAGACAAATGAGCAGTTCTTC. Protein sequence: CASSGGLAETNEQFF. The chain employs TRBV5-1 and TRBJ2-1; 11 bases are shared with TRBD2. The germline gives CDR1 SGHRS, CDR2 YFSETQ. The CDR3 spans 15 residues. The trim removed 4 bases at V and 7 bases at J, leaving 7 bases unmatched.

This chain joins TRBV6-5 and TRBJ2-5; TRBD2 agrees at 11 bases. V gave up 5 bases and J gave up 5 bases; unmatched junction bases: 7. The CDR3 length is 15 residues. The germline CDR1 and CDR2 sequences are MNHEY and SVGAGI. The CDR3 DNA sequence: TGTGCCAGCAGTCAGACTAGCGGGGTCCCTGAGACCCAGTACTTC. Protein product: CASSQTSGVPETQYF.

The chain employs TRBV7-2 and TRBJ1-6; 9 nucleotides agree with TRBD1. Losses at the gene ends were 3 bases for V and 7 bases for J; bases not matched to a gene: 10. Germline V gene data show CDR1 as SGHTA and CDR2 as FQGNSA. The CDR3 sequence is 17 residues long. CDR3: CASSLLRGTGRNSPLHF. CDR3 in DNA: TGTGCCAGCAGCTTGTTAAGGGGGACAGGGAGGAATTCACCCCTCCACTTT.

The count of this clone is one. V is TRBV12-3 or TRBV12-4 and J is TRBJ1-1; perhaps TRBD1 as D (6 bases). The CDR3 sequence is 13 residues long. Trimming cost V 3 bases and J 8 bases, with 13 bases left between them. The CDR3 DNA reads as TGTGCCAGCAGTTTTAAACAGGGCGGGGAAGCTTTCTTT. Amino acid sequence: CASSFKQGGEAFF.

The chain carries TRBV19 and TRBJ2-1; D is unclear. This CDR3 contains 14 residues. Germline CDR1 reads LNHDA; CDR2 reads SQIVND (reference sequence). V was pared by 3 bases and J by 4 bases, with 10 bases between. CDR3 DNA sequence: TGTGCCAGTAGTATTGGAGAGATATACAATGAGCAGTTCTTC. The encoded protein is CASSIGEIYNEQFF.